A single sample gave rise to the 2 T cell receptor beta chains below, sequenced in a study of blood T cell repertoires in COVID-19. Assay: immunoSEQ multiplex PCR; the TCRdb copy retains only in-frame clones and omits some. The sample contains about 200,000 clones, over 80% of which appear only once. Sequencing was performed on PBMCs or T cells enriched from blood (not recorded which). These TCRs come from a woman younger than 45 who had been exposed to COVID-19.

The chain employs TRBV3-1 (or the pseudogene TRBV3-2) and TRBJ1-1; TRBD1 might be the D (5 bases). CDR1 and CDR2 from the germline V gene are LGHDT and YNNKEL (reference sequence). Between the trimmed V and J ends, which lost 4 bases and 5 bases, there was a span of 20 bases. This CDR3 is 16 amino acids long. The CDR3 spells CASSRGAYAGGTEAFF. In DNA, the CDR3 is TGTGCCAGCAGCCGCGGTGCATACGCCGGGGGGACTGAAGCTTTCTTT.

The V call is TRBV7-9, the J call TRBJ1-1; D might be TRBD1 (6 bases). Germline V gives CDR1 SEHNR, CDR2 FQNEAQ (reference sequence). This CDR3 contains 16 residues. V was pared by 1 base and J by 5 bases, with 17 bases between. This chain's CDR3 is CASSLVLVGRGTEAFF. The CDR3, as DNA: TGTGCCAGCAGCTTAGTTCTGGTTGGGAGGGGGACTGAAGCTTTCTTT. The full variable domain, rest sourced from reference TRBV7-9 and TRBJ1-1, is DTGVSQNPRHKITKRGQNVTFRCDPISEHNRLYWYRQTLGQGPEFLTYFQNEAQLEKSRLLSDRFSAERPKGSFSTLEIQRTEQGDSAMYLCASSLVLVGRGTEAFFGQGTRLTVV.